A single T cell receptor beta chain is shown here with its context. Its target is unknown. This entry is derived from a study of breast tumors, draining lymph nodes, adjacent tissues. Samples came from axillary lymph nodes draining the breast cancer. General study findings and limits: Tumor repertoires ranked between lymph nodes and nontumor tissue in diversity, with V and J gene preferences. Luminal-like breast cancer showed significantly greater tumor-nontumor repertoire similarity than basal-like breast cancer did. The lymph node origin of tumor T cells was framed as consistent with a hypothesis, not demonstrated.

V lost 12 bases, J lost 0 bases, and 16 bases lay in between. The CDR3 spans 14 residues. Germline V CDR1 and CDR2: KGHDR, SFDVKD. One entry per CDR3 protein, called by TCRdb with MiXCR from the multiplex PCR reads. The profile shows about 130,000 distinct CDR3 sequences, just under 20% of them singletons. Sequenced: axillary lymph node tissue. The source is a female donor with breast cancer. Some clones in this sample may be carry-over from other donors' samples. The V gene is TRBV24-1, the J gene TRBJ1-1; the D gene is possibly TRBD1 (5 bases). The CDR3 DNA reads TGTGCCTCAGGCACGGGGCCCATGAACACTGAAGCTTTCTTT. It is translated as CASGTGPMNTEAFF.